The sequence of this T cell receptor (beta chain) was determined in a study of Ad26.COV2.S vaccination and SARS-CoV-2 variants. Treatment reported: some 20 received Ad26.COV2.S at low or high dose, single or two shots; 5 received placebo; per-sample allocation not given. Vaccine and placebo recipients were sampled on day 63 after the first injection. The CDR3 totals 13 residues. CDR1 and CDR2 from the germline V gene are LNHDA and SQIVND (reference sequence). The V and J ends lost 3 bases and 3 bases respectively, with 6 bases between them. This clone was seen once. The antigen remains undetermined. Other DNA sequences in this specimen translate into the identical CDR3. General study results and limits: Vaccine and placebo recipients had comparable breadth of non-spike TCRs.

Libraries were prepared by immunoSEQ multiplex PCR; TCRdb keeps only in-frame clonotypes and omits some of them. The sample consists of some 520,000 clones, roughly 89% of them appearing once. The V and J genes are TRBV19 and TRBJ2-1; the D is unclear. The TCR comes from a person between 18 and 65 years old who received the Ad26.COV2.S COVID-19 vaccine or a placebo. The sequencing here drew on peripheral blood, taken in a trial of Ad26.COV2.S vaccine versus placebo. CDR3 sequence reads: CASSILGYNEQFF. CDR3 in DNA: TGTGCCAGTAGTATTCTGGGCTACAATGAGCAGTTCTTC.